What follows are 7 T cell receptor beta chains derived from one specimen sequenced in a study of OX40 agonist ivuxolimab in advanced cancers. The assay was immunoSEQ multiplex PCR, and TCRdb's table has in-frame clones only and misses some. The data contain 30,000 to 35,000 clones, about 82% of them singletons. The sample here was CD4+ or CD8+ T cells sorted from blood, taken in a trial of the OX40 agonist ivuxolimab. These receptors all come from an adult with an advanced solid tumor such as melanoma, head and neck, liver or kidney cancer.

This rearrangement joins TRBV6-5 to TRBJ2-7; D is unresolved. The CDR3 consists of 14 residues. The V end lost 4 bases, the J end lost 2 bases, and 12 bases lay between the germline ends. Per germline, CDR1 MNHEY and CDR2 SVGAGI. CDR3 protein: CASSSVLKPYEQYF. Here the CDR3 DNA reads TGTGCCAGCAGTTCCGTACTAAAACCCTACGAGCAGTACTTC.

The chain joins TRBV5-4 to TRBJ1-1; D not certain. This CDR3 has 11 residues. Germline lookup yields CDR1 SGHNT and CDR2 YYREEE (reference sequence). Deletions cut 5 bases from V and 3 bases from J, with 5 bases between. For the CDR3, the DNA is TGTGCCAGCAGTTCGGACACTGAAGCTTTCTTT. It specifies CASSSDTEAFF.

Notes on this clone: One junction end does not reproduce the germline sequence, and a read error may be involved. This chain links TRBV7-9 with TRBJ2-3, with 10 bases matching TRBD2. Germline assignment: CDR1 SEHNR and CDR2 FQNEAQ (reference sequence). This CDR3 region has 15 residues. Here the CDR3 DNA reads TGTGCCAGCAGCCCTAGCGGGGGCCCCACAGATACGCGGTATTTT. Amino acid sequence: CASSPSGGPTDTRYF.

This clone occurred a few times. The chain couples TRBV5-4 to TRBJ1-1; the D is unclear. Trimming removed 0 bases from V and 7 bases from J, with 7 bases in between. The length of the CDR3 is 12 residues. Germline CDR1 is SGHNT and CDR2 is YYREEE (reference sequence). The CDR3 DNA reads TGTGCCAGCAGCTTGGCTTTAAGTGAAGCTTTCTTT. Amino acid sequence: CASSLALSEAFF.

This clone has a single count. This chain links TRBV7-3 with TRBJ2-5; D gene uncertain. Per the germline V gene, CDR1 is SGHTA and CDR2 is FQGTGA. V lost 5 bases, J lost 2 bases, and 9 bases lay in between. The CDR3 is made up of 13 amino acids. CDR3 loop: CASSPGVQETQYF. CDR3 in DNA: TGTGCCAGCAGCCCCGGAGTACAAGAGACCCAGTACTTC. Looking up the rest from reference TRBV7-3 and TRBJ2-5 gives the full variable domain: GAGVSQTPSNKVTEKGKYVELRCDPISGHTALYWYRQSLGQGPEFLIYFQGTGAADDSGLPNDRFFAVRPEGSVSTLKIQRTERGDSAVYLCASSPGVQETQYFGPGTRLLVL.

The chain couples TRBV9 to TRBJ1-6, with TRBD1 identical over 8 bases. Germline assignment: CDR1 SGDLS and CDR2 YYNGEE. V gave up 0 bases and J gave up 7 bases; unmatched junction bases: 3. There are 15 residues in the CDR3. CDR3 residues: CASSVATGENSPLHF. The CDR3 DNA is TGTGCCAGCAGCGTAGCGACAGGGGAAAATTCACCCCTCCACTTT.

The CDR3: CASSHTGADDYGYTF. CDR3 DNA: TGCGCCAGCAGCCATACAGGGGCGGATGACTATGGCTACACCTTC. The J gene is TRBJ1-2, the V gene TRBV4-3; 7 bases match TRBD1. V was clipped by 3 bases and J by 3 bases; unmatched bases: 7. The germline V gene has CDR1 LGHNA and CDR2 YSLEER. This CDR3 has 15 residues.